This entry lists 14 T cell receptor beta chains sequenced from one sample in a study of cytomegalovirus exposure and HLA in healthy donors. A multiplex PCR was run with 60 Vbeta primers and 13 Jbeta primers. The repertoire was sequenced with immunoSEQ multiplex PCR; TCRdb's copy has only in-frame clones and lacks some. The table includes roughly 130,000 clones, roughly 80% detected once. What was sequenced was PBMCs. Receptor source: a male donor in good health and CMV-seropositive.

This chain links TRBV7-2 with TRBJ2-5; D may be TRBD2 (6 bases). This CDR3 spans 15 amino acids. CDR1 is SGHTA, CDR2 FQGNSA, per germline. Deletions cut 1 base from V and 2 bases from J, with 11 bases between. The CDR3 region is CASSLGLGGQETQYF. The CDR3 coding sequence is TGTGCCAGCAGCTTAGGGCTGGGGGGACAAGAGACCCAGTACTTC.

This clone came up a few times. The J gene is TRBJ2-3, the V gene TRBV5-1; the D is unclear. The CDR3 has 14 residues. V was clipped by 0 bases and J by 2 bases, with 7 bases between them. Germline-derived CDR1 and CDR2 are SGHRS and YFSETQ. CDR3 nucleotides: TGCGCCAGCAGCTTGGACGGTATCACAGATACGCAGTATTTT. It codes for CASSLDGITDTQYF.

The chain combines TRBV5-6 with TRBJ2-2; 8 bases are a match to TRBD2. Germline V gene data show CDR1 as SGHDT and CDR2 as YYEEEE. The CDR3 has 17 residues. The trim removed 0 bases at V and 2 bases at J, leaving 6 bases unmatched. In DNA form, the CDR3 reads TGTGCCAGCAGCTTGGGTTTTCGGACTAGCAACACCGGGGAGCTGTTTTTT. It specifies CASSLGFRTSNTGELFF.

In its sample, this clone was seen once. The chain is built from TRBV7-3 and TRBJ2-1, with TRBD2 as a possible D gene (5 bases). V lost 6 bases and J lost 0, with 18 bases in between. CDR1 and CDR2 from the germline V gene are SGHTA and FQGTGA. The CDR3 is 17 residues long. The CDR3: CASSTPGGLFSYNEQFF. As DNA, the CDR3 is TGTGCCAGCAGTACCCCCGGCGGGCTTTTCTCCTACAATGAGCAGTTCTTC.

The chain recombines TRBV21-1 with TRBJ2-5; the table names TRBD1, a call not compared with the DNA. TRBV21-1 is a recognized pseudogene. This CDR3 comprises 16 residues. CDR3 in amino acids: CASSITTDRTQETQYF. DNA for the CDR3: TGTGCCAGCAGCATCACTACCGACAGGACCCAAGAGACCCAGTACTTC.

V gene TRBV7-2 combines with J gene TRBJ1-3; TRBD1 aligns across 8 bases. Germline V lookup: CDR1 SGHTA, CDR2 FQGNSA. CDR3 length equals 15 residues. The ends lost 1 base at V and 4 bases at J; junction bases unmatched: 3. CDR3 residues: CASSLGRDRGNTIYF. CDR3 DNA: TGTGCCAGCAGCTTAGGCCGGGACAGGGGAAACACCATATATTTT.

This chain joins TRBV28 and TRBJ2-7; 8 nucleotides align to TRBD1. Germline assignment: CDR1 MDHEN and CDR2 SYDVKM. V lost 3 bases and J lost 2; bases outside the gene matches: 6. CDR3 length: 15 residues. CDR3 in amino acids: CASSFRTGWAYEQYF. The DNA for the CDR3 is TGTGCCAGCAGTTTCCGGACAGGGTGGGCCTACGAGCAGTACTTC.

This clone showed up just once. The junction does not match germline at one end; this may be a read error. V and J are TRBV7-9 and TRBJ1-1; a possible D gene is TRBD1 (5 bases). The germline CDR1 and CDR2 sequences are SEHNR and FQNEAQ (reference sequence). This CDR3 is 16 amino acids long. The CDR3 reads CSSSDGIGAAGTEAFF. The CDR3 DNA reads TGTTCCAGCAGCGATGGGATTGGGGCCGCGGGGACTGAAGCTTTCTTT.

V and J are TRBV7-2 and TRBJ1-2, with D possibly being TRBD1 (6 bases). The CDR3 totals 17 residues. Trimming pared 4 bases from V and 1 base from J, leaving 19 bases between. Germline CDR1 is SGHTA and CDR2 is FQGNSA. This CDR3 is CASSSPKTGMGNYGYTF. In DNA form, the CDR3 reads TGTGCCAGCAGCTCCCCAAAAACAGGGATGGGTAACTATGGCTACACCTTC.

The chain employs TRBV9 and TRBJ2-7, with TRBD2 identical over 7 bases. CDR3 length: 15 amino acids. Germline values: CDR1 SGDLS, CDR2 YYNGEE. The trim removed 0 bases at V and 2 bases at J, leaving 5 bases unmatched. Written as DNA, the CDR3 is TGTGCCAGCAGCGTAGAAGGAGGGAGGGCCTACGAGCAGTACTTC. Protein sequence: CASSVEGGRAYEQYF.

To note about this clone: Its ends do not fully match the called genes, so a read error is possible. The chain carries TRBV7-9 and TRBJ1-2; D perhaps matches TRBD1 (6 bases). The CDR3 loop spans 16 amino acids. Germline V gene lookup returns CDR1 SEHNR and CDR2 FQNEAQ (reference sequence). CDR3 sequence (DNA): TGTTCCAGCACCAACCCGCGGAGGGGGGGGAACTATGGCTACACCTTC. Protein: CSSTNPRRGGNYGYTF.

V and J are TRBV7-6 and TRBJ2-3; 8 bases line up with TRBD2. Germline V gene data show CDR1 as SGHVS and CDR2 as FNYEAQ. The trim removed 7 bases at V and 3 bases at J, leaving 12 bases unmatched. CDR3 size: 16 residues. The CDR3 reads CASTPPGLGGTDTQYF. The CDR3 nucleotides read TGTGCCAGCACCCCGCCGGGACTAGGGGGAACAGATACGCAGTATTTT. The variable domain in full, with the rest retrieved from reference TRBV7-6 and TRBJ2-3, is GAGVSQSPRYKVTKRGQDVALRCDPISGHVSLYWYRQALGQGPEFLTYFNYEAQQDKSGLPNDRFSAERPEGSISTLTIQRTEQRDSAMYRCASTPPGLGGTDTQYFGPGTRLTVL.

In the case of this clone: The junction does not match germline at one end; this may be a read error. The rearrangement links TRBV15 to TRBJ2-6; D perhaps matches TRBD1 (5 bases). Per the germline V gene, CDR1 is LNHNV and CDR2 is YYDKDF (reference sequence). The CDR3 loop spans 16 amino acids. CDR3 DNA: TGTGCCACCAGCAGAGATCCCAGCTCTGGGGCCAACGGCCTGACTTTC. Protein product: CATSRDPSSGANGLTF.

A few counts support this clone. The J gene is TRBJ2-5, the V gene TRBV14, with D possibly being TRBD1 (5 bases). Germline-derived CDR1 and CDR2 are SGHDN and FVKESK. Trimming left V 3 bases short and J 11 bases short, with 10 bases between. The CDR3 contains 11 residues. Here the CDR3 DNA reads TGTGCCAGCAGCCATGCGACAGAGCAGTACTTC. Protein: CASSHATEQYF. Full variable domain (missing parts from reference TRBV14 and TRBJ2-5): EAGVTQFPSHSVIEKGQTVTLRCDPISGHDNLYWYRRVMGKEIKFLLHFVKESKQDESGMPNNRFLAERTGGTYSTLKVQPAELEDSGVYFCASSHATEQYFGPGTRLLVL.